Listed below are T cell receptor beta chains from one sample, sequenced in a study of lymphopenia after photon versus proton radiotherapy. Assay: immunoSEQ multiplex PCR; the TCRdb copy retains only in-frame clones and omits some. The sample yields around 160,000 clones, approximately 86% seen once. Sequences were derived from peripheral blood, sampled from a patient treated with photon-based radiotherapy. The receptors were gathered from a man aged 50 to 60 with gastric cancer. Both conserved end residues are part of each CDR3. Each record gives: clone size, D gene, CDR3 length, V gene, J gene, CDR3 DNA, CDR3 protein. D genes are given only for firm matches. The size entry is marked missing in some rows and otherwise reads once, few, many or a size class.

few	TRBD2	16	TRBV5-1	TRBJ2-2	TGCGCCAGCAGCCCGGGACTAGCGGGTAGGGCCGGGGAGCTGTTTTTT	CASSPGLAGRAGELFF
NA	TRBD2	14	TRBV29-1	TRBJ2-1	TGCAGCGGACTTACTAGCGGAGGGGGCAATGAGCAGTTCTTC	CSGLTSGGGNEQFF
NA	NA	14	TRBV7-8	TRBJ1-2	TGTGCCAGCAGCAACCGACAAACTAACTATGGCTACACCTTC	CASSNRQTNYGYTF
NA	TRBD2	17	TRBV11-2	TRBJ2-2	TGTGCCAGCAGCCGACGGACTAGCCTCTCGAGGACCGGGGAGCTGTTTTTT	CASSRRTSLSRTGELFF
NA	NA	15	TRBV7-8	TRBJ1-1	TGTGCCAGCAGCTCACAGGGAGCCATGAACACTGAAGCTTTCTTT	CASSSQGAMNTEAFF
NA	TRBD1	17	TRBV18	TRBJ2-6	TGTGCCAGCTCACCGGGACAGGGAAACTCTGGGGCCAACGTCCTGACTTTC	CASSPGQGNSGANVLTF
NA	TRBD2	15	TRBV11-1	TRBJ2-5	TGTGCCAGCAGCTCTCTAGCGGGAGTTCAAGAGACCCAGTACTTC	CASSSLAGVQETQYF
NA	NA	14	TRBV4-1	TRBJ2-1	TGCGCCAGCAGCCAAGATGGACCTAGGTTGGGGCAGTTCTTC	CASSQDGPRLGQFF
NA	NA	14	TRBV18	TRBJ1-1	TGTGCCAGCTCACCATTTCAGGCGAACACTGAAGCTTTCTTT	CASSPFQANTEAFF
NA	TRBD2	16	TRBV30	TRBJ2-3	TGTGCCTGGGGCTCCTCACTAGCGGGAGGCTCAGATACGCAGTATTTT	CAWGSSLAGGSDTQYF
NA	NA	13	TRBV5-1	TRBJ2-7	TGCGCCAGCAGTAATACTGGGAGTGGAGCGCAGTACTTC	CASSNTGSGAQYF
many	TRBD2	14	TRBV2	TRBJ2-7	TGTGCCACCGCGGGACTAGCGTCGATCTACGAGCAGTACTTC	CATAGLASIYEQYF
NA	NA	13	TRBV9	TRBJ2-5	TGTGCCAGCACCCCCCGCACCGGAGAGACCCAGTACTTC	CASTPRTGETQYF
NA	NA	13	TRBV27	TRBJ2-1	TGTGCCAGCGGGGGAGGTTCCTACAATGAGCAGTTCTTC	CASGGGSYNEQFF
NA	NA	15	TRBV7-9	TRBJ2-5	TGTGCCAGCAGCTTAAGGGTGGGGAGCCAAGAGACCCAGTACTTC	CASSLRVGSQETQYF
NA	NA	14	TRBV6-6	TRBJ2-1	TGTGCCAGCAGTTGGGGGTCTAGCCGAGGTGAGCAGTTCTTC	CASSWGSSRGEQFF
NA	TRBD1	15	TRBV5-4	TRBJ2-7	TGTGCCAGCAGCTTGTGGGGACAGGGGTACTACGAGCAGTACTTC	CASSLWGQGYYEQYF
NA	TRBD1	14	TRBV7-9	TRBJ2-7	TGTGCCAGCAGCTTAGGACAGGGGGGGTACGAGCAGTACTTC	CASSLGQGGYEQYF
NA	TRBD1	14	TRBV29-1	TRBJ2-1	TGCAGCGCTCGGGACAGGGGGGGTTACAATGAGCAGTTCTTC	CSARDRGGYNEQFF
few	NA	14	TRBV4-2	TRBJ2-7	TGTGCCAGCAGCCCCGGGAAGGGGCCCTACGAGCAGTACTTC	CASSPGKGPYEQYF
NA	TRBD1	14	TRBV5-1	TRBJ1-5	TGCGCCAGCAGCTTGGGGACAGGGAGTCAGCCCCAGCATTTT	CASSLGTGSQPQHF
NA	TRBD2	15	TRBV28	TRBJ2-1	TGTGCCAGCAGCAGGGCGGGAGTTAGGTCAAATGAGCAGTTCTTC	CASSRAGVRSNEQFF
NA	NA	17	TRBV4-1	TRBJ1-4	TGCGCCAGCAGTCAAGACGAGTTAGGGAGAACTAATGAAAAACTGTTTTTT	CASSQDELGRTNEKLFF
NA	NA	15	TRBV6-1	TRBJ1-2	TGTGCCAGCAGTGCCTATCGACAGGAGTCCTATGGCTACACCTTC	CASSAYRQESYGYTF
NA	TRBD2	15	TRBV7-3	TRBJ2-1	TGTGCCAGCAGCGCGGGGAATAGCGGGAACAATGAGCAGTTCTTC	CASSAGNSGNNEQFF
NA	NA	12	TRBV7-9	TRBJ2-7	TGTGCCAGCAGCTTTGGGGTCTACGAGCAGTACTTC	CASSFGVYEQYF
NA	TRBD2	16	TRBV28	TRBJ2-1	TGTGCCAGCAGCCCAGCTAGCGGAAGCTTTTACAATGAGCAGTTCTTC	CASSPASGSFYNEQFF
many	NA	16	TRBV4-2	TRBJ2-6	TGTGCCAGCAGCCAAGATCAAGCTTCTGGGGCCAACGTCCTGACTTTC	CASSQDQASGANVLTF
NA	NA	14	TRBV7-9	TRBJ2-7	TGTGCCAGCAGCCAAACCGGGAACTCCTACGAGCAGTACTTC	CASSQTGNSYEQYF
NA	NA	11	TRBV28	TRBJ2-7	TGTGCCAGCAGTCTTAACTACGAGCAGTACTTC	CASSLNYEQYF
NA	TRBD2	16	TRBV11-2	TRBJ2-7	TGTGCCAGCAGCTTAGACAGCGGGACTAGCGCCTACGAGCAGTACTTC	CASSLDSGTSAYEQYF
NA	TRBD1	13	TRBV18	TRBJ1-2	TGTGCCAGCTCACCGGACAGGAACTATGGCTACACCTTC	CASSPDRNYGYTF